The next 21 T cell receptor beta chains were all read from a single sample in a study of early T cells in non-severe SARS-CoV-2 infection. Each CDR3 protein is one row after TCRdb ran MiXCR on the 5' RACE reads. The sample records approximately 90,000 distinct CDR3 sequences, roughly 9.6% being singletons. The source was whole blood, collected at baseline. The receptors stem from an adult who was a healthcare worker with PCR-confirmed SARS-CoV-2 infection or an uninfected control (not recorded which).

This clonotype was recorded many times. The chain employs TRBV7-9 and TRBJ1-5, with unresolved D. CDR1 and CDR2 from the germline V gene are SEHNR and FQNEAQ (reference sequence). Trimming took 6 bases from V and 4 from J, leaving 10 bases between them. This CDR3 contains 13 residues. CDR3 residues: CASSRTDNQPQHF. CDR3 DNA sequence: TGTGCCAGCAGTCGGACGGATAATCAGCCCCAGCATTTT.

The chain uses TRBV2 and TRBJ2-5; 8 bases line up with TRBD2. V lost 6 bases, J lost 2 bases, and 8 bases stayed unmatched. Germline CDR1 is SNHLY and CDR2 is FYNNEI. The CDR3 covers 15 residues. The CDR3, as DNA: TGTGCCAGCAGGATTAATAGCGGGGATCAAGAGACCCAGTACTTC. Protein: CASRINSGDQETQYF.

In its sample, this clonotype was seen a few times. V gene TRBV5-6 combines with J gene TRBJ2-7, with a weak D call TRBD1 (6 bases). CDR1 and CDR2 (germline): SGHDT, YYEEEE. The CDR3 contains 13 residues. Trimming cost V 2 bases and J 6 bases, with 12 bases left between them. CDR3 protein: CASSFYRVAEQYF. The CDR3 DNA follows: TGTGCCAGCAGCTTTTACAGGGTAGCCGAGCAGTACTTC.

This clonotype was found a few times. Here the CDR3 reads CASSPRDYDTGELFF. In DNA, the CDR3 is TGCGCCAGCAGCCCCCGGGACTATGACACCGGGGAGCTGTTTTTT. The rearrangement uses TRBV4-1 and TRBJ2-2; TRBD2 agrees at 7 bases. The germline CDR1 and CDR2 sequences are MGHRA and YSYEKL. The CDR3 is 15 residues long. Losses at the gene ends were 4 bases for V and 3 bases for J; bases not matched to a gene: 5.

This clonotype was seen repeatedly, ten times or more. The CDR3 DNA reads TGCAGTGCTAGAGTCTCTGCGAGGGGGAAAGGCTACACCTTC. Translation: CSARVSARGKGYTF. The chain joins TRBV20-1 to TRBJ1-2, with a tentative D call TRBD1 (6 bases). CDR1 and CDR2 (germline): DFQATT, SNEGSKA (reference sequence). The CDR3 is 14 residues long. V shed 1 base and J shed 8 bases, with 17 bases lying between them.

The sample holds a few counts of this clonotype. This chain connects TRBV5-6 to TRBJ2-3; D not resolved. Germline loops: CDR1 SGHDT, CDR2 YYEEEE. V gave up 4 bases and J gave up 2 bases, with 17 bases separating them. The CDR3 consists of 16 residues. CDR3 DNA: TGTGCCAGCAGCCCCTCCCCTCGACGGCTCACAGATACGCAGTATTTT. Protein: CASSPSPRRLTDTQYF.

The genes are TRBV7-8 and TRBJ1-1; no firm D call. Germline assignment: CDR1 SGHVS and CDR2 FQNEAQ. Deletions cut 2 bases from V and 2 bases from J, with 9 bases between. This CDR3 spans 14 amino acids. The CDR3: CASSLYGGNTEAFF. The CDR3 region has the DNA TGTGCCAGCAGCTTATACGGAGGAAACACTGAAGCTTTCTTT.

At least ten counts were recorded for this clonotype. This chain links TRBV7-8 with TRBJ2-7, with unresolved D. V was clipped by 5 bases and J by 3 bases, with 20 bases between them. The CDR3 loop spans 16 amino acids. Germline CDR1 SGHVS, CDR2 FQNEAQ. In nucleotides, the CDR3 is TGTGCCAGCAGCGCAGGAAACGGTTATGGTAACTACGAGCAGTACTTC. Its translation is CASSAGNGYGNYEQYF.

In its sample, this clonotype was seen a few times. This chain links TRBV9 with TRBJ2-7; possibly TRBD2 for D (5 bases). The CDR3 is 15 amino acids. V was trimmed by 4 bases and J by 7 bases, leaving 21 bases between them. Germline V CDR1 and CDR2: SGDLS, YYNGEE. CDR3 region: CASSPTGWERDEQYF. The CDR3 DNA reads TGTGCCAGCAGCCCCACGGGGTGGGAGAGGGATGAGCAGTACTTC.

This clonotype appeared many times. J is TRBJ2-1 and V is TRBV11-2; no firm D call. The CDR3 consists of 15 residues. The V and J ends lost 5 bases and 6 bases respectively, with 17 bases between them. CDR1 and CDR2 (germline): SGHAT, FQNNGV. CDR3 protein: CASSPRGTHLNEQFF. The CDR3 DNA sequence: TGTGCCAGCAGCCCTAGAGGTACACACCTCAATGAGCAGTTCTTC. Full variable domain (rest looked up from reference TRBV11-2 and TRBJ2-1): EAGVAQSPRYKIIEKRQSVAFWCNPISGHATLYWYQQILGQGPKLLIQFQNNGVVDDSQLPKDRFSAERLKGVDSTLKIQPAKLEDSAVYLCASSPRGTHLNEQFFGPGTRLTVL.

V is TRBV18 and J is TRBJ2-7, with TRBD1 matching 9 bases. Trimming at V came to 4 bases and at J to 4 bases, leaving 5 bases not matched to a gene. The germline V gene encodes CDR1 KGHSH and CDR2 LQKENI. CDR3 length equals 14 residues. The CDR3 region is CASSLRQGVYEQYF. CDR3 sequence (DNA): TGTGCCAGCTCACTAAGACAGGGGGTGTACGAGCAGTACTTC.

In the case of this clonotype: A much more abundant neighbour one base away suggests this may be a read error. This sequence joins TRBV10-3 and TRBJ2-3; D is unresolved. The length of the CDR3 is 14 residues. Germline V gene lookup returns CDR1 ENHRY and CDR2 SYGVKD. The CDR3 loop reads CDISVGQSTDTQYF. The CDR3 nucleotides are TGTGACATCAGCGTCGGGCAGAGCACAGATACGCAGTATTTT.

This clonotype was observed at least ten times. V is TRBV29-1 and J is TRBJ2-7; D possibly corresponds to TRBD2 (6 bases). Trimming removed 5 bases at V and 5 bases at J, with 16 bases between. Germline V lookup: CDR1 SQVTM, CDR2 ANQGSEA. This CDR3 comprises 13 residues. The CDR3 DNA reads as TGCAGCGTTCAGACTAGTACTACTCACGAGCAGTACTTC. Amino acid sequence: CSVQTSTTHEQYF.

In the case of this clonotype: The junction departs from germline at one end; a sequencing error may be responsible. CDR3 amino acids: CASSSDRPGVLFF. The CDR3 coding sequence is TGTGCCAGCAGCTCGGACAGGCCGGGGGTGCTGTTTTTT. V gene TRBV13 combines with J gene TRBJ2-2; D might be TRBD1 (7 bases). This CDR3 is 13 amino acids long. The germline CDR1 and CDR2 sequences are PRHDT and FYEKMQ (reference sequence).

This clonotype was picked up many times. This chain links TRBV4-2 with TRBJ1-5; no clear D. This CDR3 is built from 14 residues. Germline V gene lookup returns CDR1 LGHNA and CDR2 YNFKEQ. V lost 0 bases to trimming and J lost 7 bases, with 10 bases between them. The CDR3 loop is CASSQDRLGQPQHF. The CDR3 DNA sequence: TGTGCCAGCAGCCAAGACAGACTCGGCCAGCCCCAGCATTTT.

There are a few counts of this clonotype. This chain uses TRBV28 with TRBJ2-1, with 12 bases that match TRBD1. Per germline, CDR1 MDHEN and CDR2 SYDVKM. This CDR3 region has 15 residues. J was trimmed by 10 bases and V by 5 bases; bases with no gene match: 9. In DNA form, the CDR3 reads TGTGCCAGCAGTCCCGGGACAGGGGGCGCGGACGAGCAGTTCTTC. This encodes CASSPGTGGADEQFF.

As concerns this clonotype: The CDR3 carries no conserved terminal phenylalanine or tryptophan, so it likely arises from a read error. The V call is TRBV11-2, the J call TRBJ2-1; the D call may be TRBD1 or TRBD2 (5 bases each). The ends were cut back, 2 bases at V and 8 bases at J, with 16 bases in the middle. CDR1 and CDR2 from the germline V gene are SGHAT and FQNNGV. The CDR3 contains 15 residues. CDR3 amino acids: CASSLRLALGDEQFL. The CDR3, as DNA: TGTGCCAGCAGCTTAAGGCTAGCCTTGGGGGATGAGCAGTTCTTA.

The chain uses TRBV30 and TRBJ2-2; D gene uncertain. CDR3 length equals 14 residues. V was cut by 8 bases and J by 6 bases, with 19 bases left in between. Germline CDR1 reads GTSNPN; CDR2 reads SVGIG (reference sequence). CDR3 in amino acids: CALSWYEKPGELFF. The CDR3 DNA follows: TGTGCCCTTTCGTGGTACGAGAAGCCCGGGGAGCTGTTTTTT.

This clonotype was observed a few times. The chain recombines TRBV5-6 with TRBJ2-7; perhaps TRBD1 as D (5 bases). V was clipped by 0 bases and J by 3 bases, with 10 bases between them. Germline V gene sequence: CDR1 SGHDT, CDR2 YYEEEE. This CDR3 comprises 14 residues. DNA for the CDR3: TGTGCCAGCAGCTTGGGAACAGGAAACTACGAGCAGTACTTC. This codes for CASSLGTGNYEQYF.

The gene calls are TRBV10-3 and TRBJ2-3; 8 nucleotides agree with TRBD1. V lost 6 bases to trimming and J lost 6 bases; unmatched junction nucleotides: 5. The CDR3 has 13 amino acids. Germline lookup yields CDR1 ENHRY and CDR2 SYGVKD. This CDR3 reads CAIRGQEGDTQYF. CDR3 sequence (DNA): TGTGCCATCAGGGGACAGGAGGGTGATACGCAGTATTTT.

The rearrangement links TRBV3-1 to TRBJ1-2; D unclear. The CDR3 consists of 14 residues. Germline CDR1 LGHDT, CDR2 YNNKEL (reference sequence). The V gene lost 0 bases and the J gene lost 5 bases, with 10 bases spanning the gap. The CDR3 nucleotides are TGTGCCAGCAGCCAAGATTTCGGTGATTATGGCTACACCTTC. Translating gives CASSQDFGDYGYTF.